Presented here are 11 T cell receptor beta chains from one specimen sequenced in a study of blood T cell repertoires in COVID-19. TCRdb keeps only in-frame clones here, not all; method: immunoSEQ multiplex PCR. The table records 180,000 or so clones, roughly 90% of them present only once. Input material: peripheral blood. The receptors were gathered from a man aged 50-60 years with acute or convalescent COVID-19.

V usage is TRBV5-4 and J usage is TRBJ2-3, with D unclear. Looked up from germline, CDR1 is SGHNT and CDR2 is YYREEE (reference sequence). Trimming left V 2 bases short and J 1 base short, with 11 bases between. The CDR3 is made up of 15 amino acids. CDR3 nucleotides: TGTGCCAGCAGCTTCCGGAGCAGTGGCACAGATACGCAGTATTTT. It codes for CASSFRSSGTDTQYF.

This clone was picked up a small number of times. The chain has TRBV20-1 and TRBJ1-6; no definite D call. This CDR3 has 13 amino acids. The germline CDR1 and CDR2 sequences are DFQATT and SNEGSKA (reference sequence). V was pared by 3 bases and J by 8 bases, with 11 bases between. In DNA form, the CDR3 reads TGCAGTGCTAGTCTGGAGAGGGATTCACCCCTCCACTTT. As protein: CSASLERDSPLHF.

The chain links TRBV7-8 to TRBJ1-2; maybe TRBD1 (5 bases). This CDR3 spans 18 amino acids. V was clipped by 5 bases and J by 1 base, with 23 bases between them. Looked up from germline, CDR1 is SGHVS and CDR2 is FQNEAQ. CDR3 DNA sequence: TGTGCCAGCAGCCTCGAGAAGGTCCCCCGGAGGGGTAACTATGGCTACACCTTC. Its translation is CASSLEKVPRRGNYGYTF.

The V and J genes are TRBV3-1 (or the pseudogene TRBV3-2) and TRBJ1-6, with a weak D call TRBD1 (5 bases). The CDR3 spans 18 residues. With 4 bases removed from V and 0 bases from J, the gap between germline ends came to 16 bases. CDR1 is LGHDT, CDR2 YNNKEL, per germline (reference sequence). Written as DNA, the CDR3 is TGTGCCAGCAGCCTCCGGGGGGTCATTAGCTCCTATAATTCACCCCTCCACTTT. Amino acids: CASSLRGVISSYNSPLHF.

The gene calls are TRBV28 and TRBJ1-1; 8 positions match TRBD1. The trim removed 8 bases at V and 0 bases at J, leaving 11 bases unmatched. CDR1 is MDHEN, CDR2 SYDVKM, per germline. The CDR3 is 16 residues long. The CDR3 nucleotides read TGTGCCAGCGGAAACAGGGGGGTTCTTATGAACACTGAAGCTTTCTTT. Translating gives CASGNRGVLMNTEAFF.

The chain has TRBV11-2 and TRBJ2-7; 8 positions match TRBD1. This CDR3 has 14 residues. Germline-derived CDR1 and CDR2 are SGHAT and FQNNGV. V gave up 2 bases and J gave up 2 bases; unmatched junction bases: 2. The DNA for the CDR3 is TGTGCCAGCAGCTTATCACAGGGGGCCTACGAGCAGTACTTC. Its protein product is CASSLSQGAYEQYF.

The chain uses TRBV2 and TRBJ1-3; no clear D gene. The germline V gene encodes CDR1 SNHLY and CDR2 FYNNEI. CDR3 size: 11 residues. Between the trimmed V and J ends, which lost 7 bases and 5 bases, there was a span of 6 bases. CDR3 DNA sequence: TGTGCCAGCACAATTCGAAACACCATATATTTT. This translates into CASTIRNTIYF. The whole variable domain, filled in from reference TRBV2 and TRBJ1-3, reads EPEVTQTPSHQVTQMGQEVILRCVPISNHLYFYWYRQILGQKVEFLVSFYNNEISEKSEIFDDQFSVERPDGSNFTLKIRSTKLEDSAMYFCASTIRNTIYFGEGSWLTVV.

As DNA, the CDR3 is TGTGCCAGCAGTCGGACAGGGTCTACTGGAAACACCATATATTTT. Amino acids: CASSRTGSTGNTIYF. The V call is TRBV2, the J call TRBJ1-3; 8 bases fit TRBD1. This CDR3 is 15 amino acids long. Trimming at V came to 5 bases and at J to 2 bases, leaving 5 bases not matched to a gene. Germline V gene lookup returns CDR1 SNHLY and CDR2 FYNNEI.

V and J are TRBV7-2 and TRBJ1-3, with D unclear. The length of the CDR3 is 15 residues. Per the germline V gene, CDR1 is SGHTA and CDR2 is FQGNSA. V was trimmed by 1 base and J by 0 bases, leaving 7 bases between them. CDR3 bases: TGTGCCAGCAGCTTAGACGGGGTCTCTGGAAACACCATATATTTT. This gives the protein CASSLDGVSGNTIYF.

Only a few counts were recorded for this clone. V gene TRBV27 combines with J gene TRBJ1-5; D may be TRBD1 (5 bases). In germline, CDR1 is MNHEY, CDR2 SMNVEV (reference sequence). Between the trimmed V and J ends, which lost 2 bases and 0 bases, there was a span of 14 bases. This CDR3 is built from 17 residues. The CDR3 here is CASSLGGLGYSNQPQHF. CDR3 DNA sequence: TGTGCCAGCAGTTTAGGGGGGTTGGGGTATAGCAATCAGCCCCAGCATTTT.

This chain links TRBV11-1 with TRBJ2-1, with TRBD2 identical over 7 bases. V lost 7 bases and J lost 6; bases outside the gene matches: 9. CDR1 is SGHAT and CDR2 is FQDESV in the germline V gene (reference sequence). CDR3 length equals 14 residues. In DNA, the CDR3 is TGTGCCAGCACCCGGGGACTATCAGTCAATGAGCAGTTCTTC. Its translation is CASTRGLSVNEQFF.